This passage covers 27 T cell receptor beta chains from one sample sequenced in a study of neurological immune-mediated disorders. From the 5' RACE reads, TCRdb called clonotypes with MiXCR, one entry per CDR3 protein. In the table there are roughly 50,000 distinct CDR3 sequences, roughly 13% of which are singletons. Sequenced input: PBMCs. These receptors all stem from a woman aged 55-75 years with HTLV-1-associated myelopathy (HAM/TSP).

This clonotype was observed many times. The chain uses TRBV7-2 and TRBJ2-7; 7 positions agree with TRBD2. Germline lookup yields CDR1 SGHTA and CDR2 FQGNSA. J was trimmed by 2 bases and V by 5 bases; bases with no gene match: 6. This CDR3 is 14 amino acids long. The CDR3 region is CASSLGGPTYEQYF. CDR3 bases: TGTGCCAGCAGCCTGGGAGGGCCCACCTACGAGCAGTACTTC.

This clonotype appeared many times. The chain links TRBV9 to TRBJ1-2; unclear D gene. Trimming left V 4 bases short and J 2 bases short, with 12 bases between. Germline-derived CDR1 and CDR2 are SGDLS and YYNGEE. CDR3 length: 14 residues. This CDR3 reads CASSPDTGNYGYTF. CDR3 coding DNA: TGTGCCAGCAGCCCAGATACGGGAAACTATGGCTACACCTTC.

The chain employs TRBV7-9 and TRBJ2-7, with TRBD1 identical over 8 bases. The CDR3 spans 12 residues. Germline V gene lookup returns CDR1 SEHNR and CDR2 FQNEAQ (reference sequence). V dropped 5 bases and J dropped 12; count of bases not matched to a gene: 9. CDR3 DNA sequence: TGTGCCAGCAGCCACGGACAGGGTTGGTGGTACTTC. Translation: CASSHGQGWWYF. Looking up the rest from reference TRBV7-9 and TRBJ2-7 gives the full variable domain: DTGVSQNPRHKITKRGQNVTFRCDPISEHNRLYWYRQTLGQGPEFLTYFQNEAQLEKSRLLSDRFSAERPKGSFSTLEIQRTEQGDSAMYLCASSHGQGWWYFGPGTRLTVT.

CDR3 nucleotides: TGCAGCGCCCTCTCCGGGGAGGTTAATGAGCAGTACTTC. Translation gives CSALSGEVNEQYF. The chain uses TRBV29-1 and TRBJ2-7, with a tentative D call TRBD2 (6 bases). Germline V gives CDR1 SQVTM, CDR2 ANQGSEA. Trimming shortened V by 7 bases and J by 7 bases, and 20 bases separated the two germline ends. This CDR3 is 13 amino acids long.

This clonotype has at least ten counts. The rearrangement joins TRBV28 to TRBJ2-6; D unclear. This CDR3 region has 14 residues. V was pared by 10 bases and J by 2 bases, with 12 bases between. In germline, CDR1 is MDHEN, CDR2 SYDVKM. The CDR3: CATEYGTGANVLTF. The CDR3 DNA sequence: TGTGCCACCGAATATGGTACTGGGGCCAACGTCCTGACTTTC.

This clonotype was picked up many times. The chain couples TRBV15 to TRBJ1-1; no definite D call. Trimming shortened V by 1 base and J by 2 bases, and 5 bases separated the two germline ends. The CDR3 spans 13 residues. Germline V gene lookup returns CDR1 LNHNV and CDR2 YYDKDF (reference sequence). The CDR3 reads CATSRGVNTEAFF. CDR3 in DNA: TGTGCCACCAGCAGAGGAGTAAACACTGAAGCTTTCTTT.

This clonotype has a handful of counts. The V call is TRBV19, the J call TRBJ2-4; D is tentatively TRBD1 or TRBD2 (5 bases each). The V end was cut by 2 bases, the J end by 3 bases, with 17 bases between. This CDR3 spans 17 amino acids. Germline V gives CDR1 LNHDA, CDR2 SQIVND (reference sequence). The DNA of the CDR3 is TGTGCCAGTAGTATACTTGAAGGGGTACTAGGCAAAAACATTCAGTACTTC. Translation gives CASSILEGVLGKNIQYF.

This clonotype has ten or more counts. This chain joins TRBV5-1 and TRBJ2-2; 7 nucleotides align to TRBD1. The CDR3 has 15 amino acids. V was pared by 0 bases and J by 4 bases, with 3 bases of the junction left unmatched. Germline V gene data show CDR1 as SGHRS and CDR2 as YFSETQ. This chain's CDR3 is CASSLGDSLTGELFF. The CDR3 coding sequence is TGCGCCAGCAGCTTGGGGGACAGTCTCACCGGGGAGCTGTTTTTT. Full variable domain (outside the CDR3, taken from reference TRBV5-1 and TRBJ2-2): KAGVTQTPRYLIKTRGQQVTLSCSPISGHRSVSWYQQTPGQGLQFLFEYFSETQRNKGNFPGRFSGRQFSNSRSEMNVSTLELGDSALYLCASSLGDSLTGELFFGEGSRLTVL.

This rearrangement joins TRBV5-1 to TRBJ2-6; either TRBD1 or TRBD2 may supply D (5 bases each). V was shortened by 4 bases and J by 1 base, with 9 bases between the two germline ends. CDR1 SGHRS and CDR2 YFSETQ come from the germline V gene. The CDR3 length is 15 residues. The CDR3 protein is CASSGGRSGANVLTF. CDR3 DNA sequence: TGCGCCAGCAGCGGGGGAAGGTCTGGGGCCAACGTCCTGACTTTC.

This clonotype came up many times. The chain uses TRBV5-1 and TRBJ1-1; 7 nucleotides align to TRBD1. V trimming: 3 bases; J trimming: 4 bases; junction bases outside the gene matches: 6. CDR3 length: 14 residues. From germline, CDR1 is SGHRS and CDR2 YFSETQ. The CDR3 nucleotides read TGCGCCAGCAGCTCGGGACAGCTAGGCACTGAAGCTTTCTTT. Translated: CASSSGQLGTEAFF.

This clonotype appeared many times. V is TRBV7-9 and J is TRBJ1-1; no clear D gene. This CDR3 has 12 amino acids. CDR1 is SEHNR and CDR2 is FQNEAQ in the germline V gene (reference sequence). V shed 3 bases and J shed 4 bases, with 6 bases lying between them. Here the CDR3 reads CASSFLSTEAFF. In DNA form, the CDR3 reads TGTGCCAGCAGCTTTTTGAGCACTGAAGCTTTCTTT.

This clonotype was observed many times. V gene TRBV7-6 combines with J gene TRBJ2-7; 8 nucleotides agree with TRBD2. J was trimmed by 4 bases and V by 5 bases; bases with no gene match: 7. CDR3 length: 14 amino acids. In germline, CDR1 is SGHVS, CDR2 FNYEAQ. The CDR3 region is CASSPLREGYEQYF. Written as DNA, the CDR3 is TGTGCCAGCAGCCCCCTCCGGGAGGGATACGAGCAGTACTTC.

This clonotype was counted at least ten times. The V and J genes are TRBV7-9 and TRBJ2-1; D gene uncertain. The CDR3 runs 12 residues. V was trimmed by 5 bases and J by 5 bases, leaving 7 bases between them. The germline V gene encodes CDR1 SEHNR and CDR2 FQNEAQ (reference sequence). CDR3 protein: CASSPSDNEQFF. The DNA for the CDR3 is TGTGCCAGCAGCCCATCGGACAATGAGCAGTTCTTC.

The table lists this clonotype with many counts. The V and J genes are TRBV29-1 and TRBJ1-1; 7 bases map to TRBD1. Per the germline V gene, CDR1 is SQVTM and CDR2 is ANQGSEA. This CDR3 has 15 residues. V dropped 6 bases and J dropped 1; count of bases not matched to a gene: 11. The CDR3: CSVERDSAGNTEAFF. The CDR3 DNA follows: TGCAGCGTGGAAAGGGACAGCGCTGGGAACACTGAAGCTTTCTTT.

This clonotype came up many times. The gene calls are TRBV10-3 and TRBJ2-3; D possibly corresponds to TRBD1 (6 bases). The CDR3 covers 11 residues. Trimming took 10 bases from V and 5 from J, leaving 10 bases between them. The germline CDR1 and CDR2 sequences are ENHRY and SYGVKD. The CDR3 DNA reads as TGTGCCAGCAAGGGGGTAGATACGCAGTATTTT. Translated, it gives CASKGVDTQYF.

The V gene is TRBV29-1, the J gene TRBJ2-7; 8 bases match TRBD1. V shed 4 bases and J 3 bases; nucleotides not matched to a gene: 2. This CDR3 is built from 12 residues. Germline CDR1 and CDR2: SQVTM and ANQGSEA. The CDR3 nucleotides read TGCAGCGTTGGGACAGGGTACTACGAGCAGTACTTC. Translation gives CSVGTGYYEQYF.

This clonotype was counted many times. The CDR3 region is CASSLERFSGNTIYF. The CDR3 DNA is TGTGCCAGCAGCTTAGAACGGTTCTCTGGAAACACCATATATTTT. The rearrangement joins TRBV7-2 to TRBJ1-3; D unresolved. Germline V CDR1 and CDR2: SGHTA, FQGNSA. This CDR3 has 15 residues. V was shortened by 1 base and J by 0 bases, with 7 bases between the two germline ends.

This clonotype was observed at least ten times. This chain connects TRBV21-1 to TRBJ2-7; the table calls TRBD1, which could not be checked here. TRBV21-1 is labeled a pseudogene. The CDR3 has 15 amino acids. CDR3 protein: CATEEQAGYPYEQYF. In DNA form, the CDR3 reads TGTGCCACCGAGGAACAGGCGGGTTACCCCTACGAGCAGTACTTC.

This clonotype was counted ten times or more. The V and J genes are TRBV5-1 and TRBJ2-5; D not certain. The V gene's germline CDR1 is SGHRS and CDR2 YFSETQ. The V end lost 2 bases, the J end lost 4 bases, and 9 bases lay between the germline ends. The CDR3 loop spans 13 amino acids. CDR3 sequence reads: CASSFRARETQYF. Here the CDR3 DNA reads TGCGCCAGCAGCTTCCGAGCCCGAGAGACCCAGTACTTC.

Comment on this clonotype: Sequence at one end of the junction differs from germline and may be a read error. The J gene is TRBJ2-2, the V gene TRBV4-1; 8 bases map to TRBD1. CDR3 length: 15 amino acids. Germline values: CDR1 MGHRA, CDR2 YSYEKL. DNA for the CDR3: TGCGCCAGCAGGAGGGGGACAGGAAACACCGGGGAGCTGCTTTTC. Amino acids: CASRRGTGNTGELLF.

This clonotype occurred many times. J is TRBJ2-1 and V is TRBV3-1; D is unclear. Germline V gives CDR1 LGHDT, CDR2 YNNKEL (reference sequence). CDR3 length: 13 residues. V was pared by 2 bases and J by 5 bases, with 7 bases between. The chain's CDR3 is CASSQYGHNEQFF. The DNA of the CDR3 is TGTGCCAGCAGCCAATATGGCCACAATGAGCAGTTCTTC.

This clonotype was seen at least ten times. V is TRBV5-1 and J is TRBJ2-3; D is unresolved. Germline V gene lookup returns CDR1 SGHRS and CDR2 YFSETQ. CDR3 size: 13 residues. V was pared by 4 bases and J by 2 bases, with 8 bases between. DNA of the CDR3: TGCGCCAGCAGCCCTCTCTCCACAGATACGCAGTATTTT. The encoded protein is CASSPLSTDTQYF.

Many counts were recorded for this clonotype. The chain is built from TRBV5-1 and TRBJ2-1; TRBD1 matches 7 bases. Germline trimming cut 3 bases from V and 4 bases from J; bases unmatched to any gene: 7. From germline, CDR1 is SGHRS and CDR2 YFSETQ. This CDR3 contains 15 residues. The CDR3, as DNA: TGCGCCAGCAGCTGGGGACCGGGACAGTACAATGAGCAGTTCTTC. The encoded protein is CASSWGPGQYNEQFF.

In its sample, this clonotype was seen many times. The chain couples TRBV12-3 or TRBV12-4 to TRBJ1-2; no definite D call. The V and J ends lost 4 bases and 8 bases respectively, with 14 bases between them. The CDR3 has 13 residues. In nucleotides, the CDR3 is TGTGCCAGCAGTTCACGGGTCTTAAGCGGCTACACCTTC. Translated: CASSSRVLSGYTF.

This clonotype has just one count. This CDR3 is missing its conserved last phenylalanine or tryptophan, likely due to a read error. This chain joins TRBV9 and TRBJ2-3; the match to TRBD1 covers 10 bases. Trimming cost V 2 bases and J 7 bases; bases outside gene matches: 10. The CDR3 is made up of 16 amino acids. Per the germline V gene, CDR1 is SGDLS and CDR2 is YYNGEE. DNA of the CDR3: TGTGCCAGCAGCGTCAGGACAGGGGGTTTTGGATATACGCAGTATTTA. This codes for CASSVRTGGFGYTQYL.

V and J are TRBV29-1 and TRBJ2-1; possible D gene TRBD2, 6 bases. V dropped 6 bases and J dropped 0 bases, with 12 bases sitting between them. The germline gives CDR1 SQVTM, CDR2 ANQGSEA. The CDR3 is 14 amino acids. CDR3 protein: CSVIRGSSYNEQFF. The CDR3 nucleotides read TGCAGCGTCATTCGGGGGAGCTCCTACAATGAGCAGTTCTTC.

This clonotype was recorded at least ten times. The chain has TRBV28 and TRBJ2-6, with D unclear. Deletions cut 5 bases from V and 4 bases from J, with 9 bases between. The CDR3 consists of 14 residues. CDR1 MDHEN and CDR2 SYDVKM come from the germline V gene. CDR3 bases: TGTGCCAGCAGTACCACAGCAGGGGCCAACGTCCTGACTTTC. Amino acids: CASSTTAGANVLTF.